The present T cell receptor beta chain was sequenced within a study of CD8+CD57+ T cells in acquired aplastic anemia. For the study at large: Sorted CD4+ and CD8+ cells gave an average of roughly 3.5 ug of DNA.

Germline V gene data show CDR1 as DFQATT and CDR2 as SNEGSKA (reference sequence). The CDR3 is 12 amino acids. Trimming cost V 0 bases and J 8 bases, with 10 bases left between them. Sequencing was done on patients that had shown CD8+CD57+ cell expansion by flow cytometry. It was genomic DNA that served as the template for profiling TCR beta VDJ and CDR3. TCRdb passed the reads through MiXCR, listing each CDR3 protein once. The sample gives just over 450,000 distinct CDR3 sequences, around 30% of which show up once; 0.8% to 0.85% is in the top ten. This TCR was sampled from a human donor with aplastic anemia. The source material was sorted CD4+, CD8+, or CD8+CD57+ T cells (not recorded which) from PBMCs. V is TRBV20-1 and J is TRBJ1-2, with D hard to call. The CDR3 DNA reads as TGCAGTGCTAGAGATCACGGTGCAGGCTACACCTTC. Translation gives CSARDHGAGYTF.